The sample holds many counts of the clone carrying this T cell receptor beta chain. Its antigen remains unknown. MiXCR, run by TCRdb on the 5' RACE reads, gives a single entry per CDR3 protein. This sample has roughly 300,000 distinct CDR3 sequences; roughly 8.6% occur once, and the top ten carry 15% to 20%. Germline V gene sequence: CDR1 SGHTA, CDR2 FQGNSA. V dropped 7 bases and J dropped 1 base, with 9 bases sitting between them. This CDR3 region has 13 residues. This sample stems from a study of T cells after yellow fever vaccination. Study at large: Preparation of the low-cell-number fractions used SMART-Seq v4 Ultra Low Input. The study's findings and limits: Repertoires obtained by FACS sorting could include abundant clonotypes that entered as contaminants from the bulk population.

The sequence was collected from a man between 18 and 35 years old who received the YFV17D yellow fever vaccine. The sample consisted of PBMCs, taken around 45 days after the first yellow fever vaccination. The chain recombines TRBV7-2 with TRBJ2-3, with a weak D call TRBD2 (6 bases). Here the CDR3 reads CASTPGGTDTQYF. The CDR3 bases are TGTGCCAGCACCCCGGGAGGCACAGATACGCAGTATTTT.